Below are 10 T cell receptor beta chains sequenced from a single sample in a study of CD8+ T cells in alopecia areata. In each case, RNA was isolated and then reverse transcribed into cDNA as the sequencing template. This table comes from immunoSEQ multiplex PCR, and its TCRdb copy is limited to in-frame clones, with some not included. The sample has tens of thousands of clones, approximately 61% seen once. The starting material was CD8+ T cells sorted from blood, obtained at week 0. These TCRs come from a human donor with alopecia areata.

The chain couples TRBV5-6 to TRBJ2-5, with D perhaps TRBD1 (5 bases). With 0 bases removed from V and 5 bases from J, the gap between germline ends came to 8 bases. This CDR3 has 13 amino acids. Germline lookup yields CDR1 SGHDT and CDR2 YYEEEE. Here the CDR3 reads CASSLVGAETQYF. The DNA of the CDR3 is TGTGCCAGCAGCTTGGTAGGGGCGGAGACCCAGTACTTC.

J is TRBJ1-4 and V is TRBV30; a weak D match, TRBD1 (5 bases). Germline loops: CDR1 GTSNPN, CDR2 SVGIG (reference sequence). V was pared by 1 base and J by 12 bases, with 12 bases between. The CDR3 contains 12 residues. Here the CDR3 DNA reads TGTGCCTGGAGTGATGACCGGGACCAACTGTTTTTT. Its protein is CAWSDDRDQLFF.

The V call is TRBV4-3, the J call TRBJ1-1; TRBD1 might be the D (5 bases). This CDR3 has 16 amino acids. The V gene's germline CDR1 is LGHNA and CDR2 YSLEER. Trimming left V 0 bases short and J 5 bases short, with 16 bases between. The CDR3 protein is CASSQDGRVQGTEAFF. The CDR3 DNA reads as TGCGCCAGCAGCCAAGATGGCAGGGTGCAGGGTACTGAAGCTTTCTTT.

In its sample, this clone was seen a few times. This chain uses TRBV7-9 with TRBJ2-7; no firm D call. CDR1 is SEHNR and CDR2 is FQNEAQ in the germline V gene (reference sequence). V was shortened by 5 bases and J by 1 base, with 6 bases between the two germline ends. The CDR3 has 12 amino acids. CDR3 region: CASSVQSYEQYF. CDR3 DNA sequence: TGTGCCAGCAGCGTGCAATCCTACGAGCAGTACTTC.

This chain uses TRBV7-2 with TRBJ2-7; 7 nucleotides align to TRBD1. Germline V CDR1 and CDR2: SGHTA, FQGNSA. With 5 bases clipped from V and 4 bases from J, the junction kept 11 bases outside the gene matches. The CDR3 consists of 15 residues. CDR3 nucleotide sequence: TGTGCCAGCAGCCCGCCCCCCGGGACAGATTACGAGCAGTACTTC. Amino acid sequence: CASSPPPGTDYEQYF.

This sequence joins TRBV4-2 and TRBJ2-5, with D uncertain. The CDR3 consists of 15 residues. The V end was cut by 0 bases, the J end by 5 bases, with 13 bases between. Germline V gene sequence: CDR1 LGHNA, CDR2 YNFKEQ. This chain's CDR3 is CASSQEELHVETQYF. The CDR3 nucleotides read TGTGCCAGCAGCCAAGAGGAACTACATGTGGAGACCCAGTACTTC.

CDR3 amino acids: CAISDTGFYEQYF. Here the CDR3 DNA reads TGTGCCATCAGTGATACAGGTTTCTACGAGCAGTACTTC. The genes are TRBV10-3 and TRBJ2-7, with D tentatively TRBD1 (5 bases). Germline CDR1 reads ENHRY; CDR2 reads SYGVKD. The CDR3 consists of 13 residues. V lost 3 bases and J 3 bases, leaving 9 bases between the germline ends.

CDR3 protein: CASSVGRSGYEQYF. DNA of the CDR3: TGTGCCAGCAGCGTAGGAAGGTCGGGCTACGAGCAGTACTTC. V is TRBV9 and J is TRBJ2-7; D unresolved. Germline V gene lookup returns CDR1 SGDLS and CDR2 YYNGEE. The length of the CDR3 is 14 residues. V lost 0 bases, J lost 3 bases, and 10 bases lay in between.

The chain combines TRBV29-1 with TRBJ2-7, with D unclear. The germline gives CDR1 SQVTM, CDR2 ANQGSEA. V was trimmed by 6 bases and J by 1 base, leaving 10 bases between them. This CDR3 is 12 amino acids long. CDR3 DNA sequence: TGCAGCGTCCAGGACGGGTCCTACGAGCAGTACTTC. This translates into CSVQDGSYEQYF.

This clone has more than one count but fewer than ten. The rearrangement joins TRBV27 to TRBJ2-1, with TRBD2 as a possible D gene (6 bases). CDR3 length: 13 amino acids. V was pared by 3 bases and J by 6 bases, with 9 bases between. Germline CDR1 is MNHEY and CDR2 is SMNVEV (reference sequence). The DNA for the CDR3 is TGTGCCAGCAGTTTGCCGGGGGTCAATGAGCAGTTCTTC. This encodes CASSLPGVNEQFF.